This TCR beta chain is from a study of T-cell memory formation after mild COVID-19. Turning to this clonotype: Its antigen is currently unknown.

TCRdb passed the 5' RACE reads through MiXCR, listing each CDR3 protein once. The table has hundreds of thousands of distinct CDR3 sequences, about 20% seen once. Looked up from germline, CDR1 is KGHDR and CDR2 is SFDVKD. Trimming removed 4 bases at V and 4 bases at J, with 10 bases between. This CDR3 comprises 14 residues. The study's findings and limits: For contracting clones, CD4+ ones sat mainly in CM and EM, CD8+ in EMRA.

This chain uses TRBV24-1 with TRBJ1-5; no clear D. This receptor was taken from an adult woman who had mild COVID-19 (a few samples of this study predate the infection). Cell type and time point are not known. The sample consisted of PBMCs or a T cell subset sorted from them (not recorded which). CDR3 protein: CATSERVGNQPQHF. The CDR3 nucleotides read TGTGCCACCAGTGAGAGGGTTGGGAATCAGCCCCAGCATTTT.